This section outlines one T cell receptor (beta chain) sequence together with its context. This CDR3 spans 15 amino acids. Germline CDR1 is SGHRS and CDR2 is YFSETQ. V was clipped by 0 bases and J by 0 bases, with 7 bases between them. Repertoires were generated with immunoSEQ multiplex PCR, while TCRdb's copy carries only in-frame clones and drops some. The table has 250,000 to 400,000 clones, roughly nine tenths seen once. The data were obtained in a study of blood T cell repertoires in COVID-19. Study summary: In each case, the material was cDNA or gDNA derived from T cells, B-cell-depleted T cells, or PBMCs.

The V and J genes are TRBV5-1 and TRBJ2-1, with D perhaps TRBD1 (6 bases). The sequence was obtained from a woman between 25 and 40 years old with COVID-19, enrolled during active disease. The sample taken for sequencing was peripheral blood. CDR3: CASSLEQGSYNEQFF. CDR3 DNA: TGCGCCAGCAGCTTGGAACAGGGCTCCTACAATGAGCAGTTCTTC.